This T cell receptor beta chain was sequenced in a study of long-term antiretroviral therapy in people with HIV. The content of samples before DNA extraction was roughly 0.9-11 million cryopreserved PBMC. A word on this clone: The antigen is not known.

This was the immunoSEQ v3.0 assay at survey level. Clones were sequenced by immunoSEQ multiplex PCR, and TCRdb holds only the in-frame ones, with some missing. The sample carries around 6,700 clones, approximately 76% recorded once. General study results and limits: Repertoires from HIV showed CDR3 length ranges narrower than those of controls. Clones that expanded before ART (that is, prior to treatment) dominated the repertoire at all time points. Post-ART samples showed increased diversity that remained below transplant donor control levels.

The material was unsorted PBMCs, obtained 0.2 years after starting antiretroviral therapy. This sequence was found in a man aged 35-49 years with HIV.

The CDR3 region has the DNA TGTGCCAGCAGCGCTCTACAGGGAGGGTATGGCTACACCTTC. Its protein is CASSALQGGYGYTF. This chain uses TRBV9 with TRBJ1-2; D possibly corresponds to TRBD1 (6 bases). This CDR3 contains 14 residues. Germline assignment: CDR1 SGDLS and CDR2 YYNGEE. V shed 3 bases and J shed 5 bases, with 14 bases lying between them.